The clone carrying this T cell receptor beta chain was counted at least ten times. Its matching antigen is unknown. CDR1 SNHLY and CDR2 FYNNEI come from the germline V gene. The CDR3 has 14 residues. Losses at the gene ends were 10 bases for V and 8 bases for J; bases not matched to a gene: 12. The data were obtained in a study of prognosis after radiotherapy for stage I lung cancer. Looking at the study overall: Enrolled patients (roughly 13 men, roughly six women) had a median age of 74.5 years and an age range of roughly 50 to 95 years. None of the patients had concurrent treatment alongside stereotactic body radiotherapy. A few patients developed post-radiotherapy distant metastases at median around 7 months; about 15 had no significant progression. General study points: Gene usage of TRBV and TRBJ reportedly differed between patients with and without metastases.

Researchers used two-round multiplex PCR to amplify TCR beta CDR3 starting from genomic DNA. The authors ran first-round PCR with primers specific to each TRBV and TRBJ gene. TCRdb processed the multiplex PCR reads anew with MiXCR; each CDR3 protein has one entry. The table has just over 30,000 distinct CDR3 sequences, about 29% seen once. This TCR was recovered from a donor older than 45 with non-small cell lung cancer. The sample here was PBMCs, taken before or after stereotactic body radiation therapy (not recorded which). The rearrangement joins TRBV2 to TRBJ2-1; 9 bases agree with TRBD1. The CDR3 region is CAIPGQGNSDEQFF. In DNA, the CDR3 is TGTGCCATCCCGGGACAGGGTAATAGCGATGAGCAGTTCTTC. Drawing the rest from reference TRBV2 and TRBJ2-1, the complete variable domain is EPEVTQTPSHQVTQMGQEVILRCVPISNHLYFYWYRQILGQKVEFLVSFYNNEISEKSEIFDDQFSVERPDGSNFTLKIRSTKLEDSAMYFCAIPGQGNSDEQFFGPGTRLTVL.